A single T cell receptor beta chain is shown here with its context. Antigen unknown. This CDR3 spans 15 amino acids. Germline lookup yields CDR1 SGHAT and CDR2 FQNNGV. The ends lost 6 bases at V and 5 bases at J; junction bases unmatched: 9. The assay was immunoSEQ multiplex PCR, and TCRdb's table has in-frame clones only and misses some. Of several thousand clones in the sample, about 70% were seen once. This record comes from a study of tumor-infiltrating lymphocytes in localized non-small cell lung cancer. Study findings and constraints: Tumors had more T cell infiltration than uninvolved lung, per TCRbeta sequencing and CD3 counts.

The specimen sequenced was lung tumor tissue. V usage is TRBV11-2 and J usage is TRBJ2-3, with 9 bases aligning to TRBD2. This TCR derives from a human donor with non-small cell lung cancer. DNA of the CDR3: TGTGCCAGCAGTCCGACTAGCGGAAGAGAAGATACGCAGTATTTT. Translating it yields CASSPTSGREDTQYF.